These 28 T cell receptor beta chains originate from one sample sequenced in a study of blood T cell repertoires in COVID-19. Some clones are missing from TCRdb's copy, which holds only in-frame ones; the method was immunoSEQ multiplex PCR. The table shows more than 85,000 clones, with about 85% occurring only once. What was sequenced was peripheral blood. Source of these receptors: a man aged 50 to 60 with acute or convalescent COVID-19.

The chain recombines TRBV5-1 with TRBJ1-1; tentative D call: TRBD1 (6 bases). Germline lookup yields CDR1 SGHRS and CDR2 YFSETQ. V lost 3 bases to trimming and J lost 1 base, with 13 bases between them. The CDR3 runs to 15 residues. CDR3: CASSSGTTRNTEAFF. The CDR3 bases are TGCGCCAGCAGCTCCGGGACAACTAGGAACACTGAAGCTTTCTTT.

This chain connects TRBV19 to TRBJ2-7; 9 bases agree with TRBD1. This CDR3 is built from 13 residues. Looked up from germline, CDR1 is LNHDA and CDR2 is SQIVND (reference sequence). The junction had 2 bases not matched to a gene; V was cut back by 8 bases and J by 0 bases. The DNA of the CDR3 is TGTGCCAGTTGGGACAGGGTCTCCTACGAGCAGTACTTC. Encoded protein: CASWDRVSYEQYF.

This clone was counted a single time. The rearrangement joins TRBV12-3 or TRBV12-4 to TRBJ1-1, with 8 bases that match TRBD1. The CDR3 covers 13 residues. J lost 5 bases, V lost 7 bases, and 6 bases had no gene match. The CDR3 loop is CASTRQGWTEAFF. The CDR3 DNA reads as TGTGCCAGCACCCGACAGGGGTGGACTGAAGCTTTCTTT.

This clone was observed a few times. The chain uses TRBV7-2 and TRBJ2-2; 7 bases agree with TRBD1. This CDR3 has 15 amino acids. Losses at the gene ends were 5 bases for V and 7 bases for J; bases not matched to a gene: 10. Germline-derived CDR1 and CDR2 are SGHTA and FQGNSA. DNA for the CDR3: TGTGCCAGCAGCGCCGACAGGGTAGTTAGCGGGGAGCTGTTTTTT. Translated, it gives CASSADRVVSGELFF.

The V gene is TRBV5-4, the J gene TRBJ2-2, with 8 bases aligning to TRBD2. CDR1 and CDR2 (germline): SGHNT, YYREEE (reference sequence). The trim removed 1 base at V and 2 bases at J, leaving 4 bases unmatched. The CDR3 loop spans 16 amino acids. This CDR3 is CASSLRLATNTGELFF. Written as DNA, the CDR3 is TGTGCCAGCAGCTTGAGACTAGCGACTAACACCGGGGAGCTGTTTTTT. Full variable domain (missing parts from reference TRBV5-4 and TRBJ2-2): ETGVTQSPTHLIKTRGQQVTLRCSSQSGHNTVSWYQQALGQGPQFIFQYYREEENGRGNFPPRFSGLQFPNYSSELNVNALELDDSALYLCASSLRLATNTGELFFGEGSRLTVL.

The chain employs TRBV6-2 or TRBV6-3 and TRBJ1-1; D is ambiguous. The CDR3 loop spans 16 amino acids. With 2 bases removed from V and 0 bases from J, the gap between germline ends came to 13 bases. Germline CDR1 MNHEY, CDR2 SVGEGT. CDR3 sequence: CASSYAGQVMNTEAFF. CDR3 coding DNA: TGTGCCAGCAGTTACGCGGGCCAGGTTATGAACACTGAAGCTTTCTTT.

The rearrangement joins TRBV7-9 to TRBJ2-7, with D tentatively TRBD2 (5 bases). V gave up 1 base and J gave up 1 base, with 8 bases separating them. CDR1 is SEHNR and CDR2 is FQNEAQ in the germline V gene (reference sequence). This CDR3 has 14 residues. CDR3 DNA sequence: TGTGCCAGCAGCTTAGTCGGGGAGTCCTACGAGCAGTACTTC. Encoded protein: CASSLVGESYEQYF.

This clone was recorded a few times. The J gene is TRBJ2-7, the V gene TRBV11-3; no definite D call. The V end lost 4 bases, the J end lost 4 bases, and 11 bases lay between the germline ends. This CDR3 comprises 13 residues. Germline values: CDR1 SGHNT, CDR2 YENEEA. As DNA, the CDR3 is TGTGCCAGCAGCTCCAGCGTTTCATACGAGCAGTACTTC. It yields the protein CASSSSVSYEQYF.

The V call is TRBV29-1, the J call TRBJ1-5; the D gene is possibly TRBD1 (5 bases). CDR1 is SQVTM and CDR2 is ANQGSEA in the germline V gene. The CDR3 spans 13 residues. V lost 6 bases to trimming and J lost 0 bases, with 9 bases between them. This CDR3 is CSVKQDSNQPQHF. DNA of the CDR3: TGCAGCGTCAAACAGGATAGCAATCAGCCCCAGCATTTT.

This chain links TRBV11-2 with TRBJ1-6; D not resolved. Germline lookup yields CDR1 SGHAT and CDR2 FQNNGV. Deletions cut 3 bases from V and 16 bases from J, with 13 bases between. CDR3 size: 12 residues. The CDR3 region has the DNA TGTGCCAGCAGCTTGAGATACGATTCTCTCCACTTT. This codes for CASSLRYDSLHF.

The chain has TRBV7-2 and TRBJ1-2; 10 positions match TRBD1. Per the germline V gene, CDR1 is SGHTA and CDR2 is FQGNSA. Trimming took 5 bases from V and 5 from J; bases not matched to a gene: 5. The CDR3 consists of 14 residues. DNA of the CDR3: TGTGCCAGCAGCCATCGGACAGGGGGTTATGGCTACACCTTC. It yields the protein CASSHRTGGYGYTF.

CDR3 loop: CASSHAGGYEQYF. The CDR3 DNA is TGTGCCAGCAGCCACGCGGGAGGGTACGAGCAGTACTTC. The rearrangement links TRBV3-1 (or the pseudogene TRBV3-2) to TRBJ2-7, with 9 bases matching TRBD2. The V gene end was trimmed by 3 bases and the J gene end by 4 bases; junction bases not matched to a gene: 1. The CDR3 has 13 residues. Germline lookup yields CDR1 LGHDT and CDR2 YNNKEL (reference sequence).

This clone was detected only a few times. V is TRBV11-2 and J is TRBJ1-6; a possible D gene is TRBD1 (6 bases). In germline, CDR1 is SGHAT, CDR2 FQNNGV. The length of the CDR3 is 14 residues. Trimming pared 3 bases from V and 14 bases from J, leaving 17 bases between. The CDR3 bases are TGTGCCAGCAGCTTTCCCACAGGGTTTATGTCCCTCCACTTT. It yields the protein CASSFPTGFMSLHF.

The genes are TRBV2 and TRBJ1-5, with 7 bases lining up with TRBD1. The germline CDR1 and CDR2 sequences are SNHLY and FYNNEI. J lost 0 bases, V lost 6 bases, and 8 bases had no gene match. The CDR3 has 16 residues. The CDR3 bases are TGTGCCAGCAGGGGGACAGTGGTCATTAGCAATCAGCCCCAGCATTTT. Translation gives CASRGTVVISNQPQHF. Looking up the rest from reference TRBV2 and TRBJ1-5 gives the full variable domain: EPEVTQTPSHQVTQMGQEVILRCVPISNHLYFYWYRQILGQKVEFLVSFYNNEISEKSEIFDDQFSVERPDGSNFTLKIRSTKLEDSAMYFCASRGTVVISNQPQHFGDGTRLSIL.

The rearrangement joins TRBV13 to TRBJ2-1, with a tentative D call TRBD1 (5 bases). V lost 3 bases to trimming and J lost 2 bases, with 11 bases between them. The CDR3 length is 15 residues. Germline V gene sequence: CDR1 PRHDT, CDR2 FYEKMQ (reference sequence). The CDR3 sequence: CASSLIDSPYNEQFF. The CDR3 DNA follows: TGTGCCAGCAGCTTGATTGACAGCCCCTACAATGAGCAGTTCTTC.

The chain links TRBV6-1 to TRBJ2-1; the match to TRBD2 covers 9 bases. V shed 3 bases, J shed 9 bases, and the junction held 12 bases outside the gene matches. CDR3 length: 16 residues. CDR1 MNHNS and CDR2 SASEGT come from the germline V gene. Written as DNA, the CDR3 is TGTGCCAGCAGTGACATAGCGGGAGCAAAGGGGGGTGAGCAGTTCTTC. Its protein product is CASSDIAGAKGGEQFF.

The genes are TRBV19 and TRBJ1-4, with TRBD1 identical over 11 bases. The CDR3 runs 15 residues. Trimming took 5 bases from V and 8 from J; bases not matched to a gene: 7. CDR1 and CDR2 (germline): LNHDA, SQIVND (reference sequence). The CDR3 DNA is TGTGCCAGTAGTCTCGGGACAGGGGGAAGAGAAAAACTGTTTTTT. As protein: CASSLGTGGREKLFF.

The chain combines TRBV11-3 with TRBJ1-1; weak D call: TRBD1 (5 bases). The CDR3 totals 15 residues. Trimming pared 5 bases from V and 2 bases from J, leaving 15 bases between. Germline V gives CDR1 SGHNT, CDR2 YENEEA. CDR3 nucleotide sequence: TGTGCCAGCAGCCTACTTCGGACACAAAACACTGAAGCTTTCTTT. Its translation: CASSLLRTQNTEAFF.

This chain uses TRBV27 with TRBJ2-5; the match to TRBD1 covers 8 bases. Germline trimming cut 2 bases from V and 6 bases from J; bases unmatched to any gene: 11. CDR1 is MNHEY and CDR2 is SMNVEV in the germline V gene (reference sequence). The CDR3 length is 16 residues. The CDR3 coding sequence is TGTGCCAGCAGTTTAAAACCCGGACAGGGCAAGCAGACCCAGTACTTC. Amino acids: CASSLKPGQGKQTQYF.

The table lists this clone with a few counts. This CDR3 is CASSPPMRGATSGRSHTDEQYF. CDR3 sequence (DNA): TGTGCCAGTAGTCCTCCTATGAGAGGGGCCACTAGCGGGAGGTCGCATACGGACGAGCAGTACTTC. V usage is TRBV19 and J usage is TRBJ2-7; TRBD2 aligns across 12 bases. J gave up 5 bases and V 5 bases, and 28 bases lay outside the gene matches. From germline, CDR1 is LNHDA and CDR2 SQIVND (reference sequence). CDR3 length: 22 amino acids. The whole variable domain, remainder taken from reference TRBV19 and TRBJ2-7, is DGGITQSPKYLFRKEGQNVTLSCEQNLNHDAMYWYRQDPGQGLRLIYYSQIVNDFQKGDIAEGYSVSREKKESFPLTVTSAQKNPTAFYLCASSPPMRGATSGRSHTDEQYFGPGTRLTVT.

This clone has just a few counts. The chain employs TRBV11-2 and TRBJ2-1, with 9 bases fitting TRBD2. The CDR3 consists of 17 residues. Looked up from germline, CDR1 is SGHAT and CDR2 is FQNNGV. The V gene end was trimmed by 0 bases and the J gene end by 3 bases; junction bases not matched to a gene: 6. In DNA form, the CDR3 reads TGTGCCAGCAGCTTAGATCACCTAGCGGGAAGCTACAATGAGCAGTTCTTC. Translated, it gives CASSLDHLAGSYNEQFF.

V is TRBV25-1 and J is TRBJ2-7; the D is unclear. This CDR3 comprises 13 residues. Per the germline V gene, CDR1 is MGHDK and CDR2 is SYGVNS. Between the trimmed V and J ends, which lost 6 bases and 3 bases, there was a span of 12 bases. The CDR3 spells CASRGVYRYEQYF. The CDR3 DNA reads TGTGCCAGCAGAGGAGTATATCGCTACGAGCAGTACTTC.

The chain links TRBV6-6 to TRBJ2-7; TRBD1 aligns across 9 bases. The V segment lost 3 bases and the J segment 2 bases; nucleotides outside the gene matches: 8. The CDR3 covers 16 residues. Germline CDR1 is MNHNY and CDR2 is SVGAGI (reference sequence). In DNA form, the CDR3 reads TGTGCCAGCAGTTATGCTCGCGGGACAGGGACCTACGAGCAGTACTTC. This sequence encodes CASSYARGTGTYEQYF.

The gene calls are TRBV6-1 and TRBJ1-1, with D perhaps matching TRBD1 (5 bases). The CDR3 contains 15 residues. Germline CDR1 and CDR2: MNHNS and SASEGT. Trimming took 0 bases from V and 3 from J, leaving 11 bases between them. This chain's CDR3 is CASSEARRADTEAFF. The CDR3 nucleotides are TGTGCCAGCAGTGAAGCGCGCAGGGCTGACACTGAAGCTTTCTTT.

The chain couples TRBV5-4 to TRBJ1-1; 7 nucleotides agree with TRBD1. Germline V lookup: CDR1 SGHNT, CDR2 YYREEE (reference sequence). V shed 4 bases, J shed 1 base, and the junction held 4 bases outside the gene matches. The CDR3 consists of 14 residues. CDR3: CASSQTGKNTEAFF. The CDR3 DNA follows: TGTGCCAGCAGCCAGACAGGGAAGAACACTGAAGCTTTCTTT. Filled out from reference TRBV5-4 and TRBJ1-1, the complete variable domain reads ETGVTQSPTHLIKTRGQQVTLRCSSQSGHNTVSWYQQALGQGPQFIFQYYREEENGRGNFPPRFSGLQFPNYSSELNVNALELDDSALYLCASSQTGKNTEAFFGQGTRLTVV.

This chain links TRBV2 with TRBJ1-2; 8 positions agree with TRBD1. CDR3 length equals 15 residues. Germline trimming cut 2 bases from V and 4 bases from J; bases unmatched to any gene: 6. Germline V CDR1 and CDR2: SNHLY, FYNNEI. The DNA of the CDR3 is TGTGCCAGCAGTGAAAAGGACAGGGCGGTCTATGGCTACACCTTC. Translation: CASSEKDRAVYGYTF.

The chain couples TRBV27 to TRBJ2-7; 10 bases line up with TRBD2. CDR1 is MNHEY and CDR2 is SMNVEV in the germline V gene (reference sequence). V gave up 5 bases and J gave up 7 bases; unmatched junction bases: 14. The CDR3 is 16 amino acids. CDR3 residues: CASSPHSSGRAQEQYF. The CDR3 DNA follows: TGTGCCAGCAGTCCACACTCCAGCGGGAGGGCCCAAGAGCAGTACTTC.

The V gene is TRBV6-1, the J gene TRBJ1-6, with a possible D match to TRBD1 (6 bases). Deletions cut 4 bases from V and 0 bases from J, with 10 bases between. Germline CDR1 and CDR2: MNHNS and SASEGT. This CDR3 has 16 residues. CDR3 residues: CASSVTGSSYNSPLHF. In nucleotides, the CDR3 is TGTGCCAGCAGTGTTACAGGGAGCTCCTATAATTCACCCCTCCACTTT.